A single sample gave rise to the 18 T cell receptor beta chains below, sequenced in a study of blood T cell repertoires in COVID-19 (dated by TCRdb to between 2020 and 2021). Library prep was done by the immunoSEQ multiplex PCR assay. TCRdb provides this immuneACCESS table in a form limited to in-frame rearrangements. Some clones are lacking; in checked studies, under half of them reflect an unresolved V gene, and why the rest are absent is not known. In this sample the table shows approximately 200,000 clones, about 90% of which occur a single time. Approximately 2.4% of the sample is held by the ten biggest clonotypes. Source material: PBMCs or T cells enriched from blood (not recorded which). The source is a woman aged 25 to 39 who had recovered from COVID-19.

This chain uses TRBV5-1 with TRBJ2-7, with D perhaps TRBD2 (5 bases). The CDR3 has 15 amino acids. The V and J ends lost 0 bases and 0 bases respectively, with 10 bases between them. Germline lookup yields CDR1 SGHRS and CDR2 YFSETQ. CDR3 in DNA: TGCGCCAGCAGCTTGGCCCCGGGAATCTCCTACGAGCAGTACTTC. This codes for CASSLAPGISYEQYF.

The chain carries TRBV19 and TRBJ2-5, with a tentative D call TRBD1 (6 bases). CDR3 size: 14 residues. Between the trimmed V and J ends, which lost 3 bases and 2 bases, there was a span of 10 bases. CDR1 LNHDA and CDR2 SQIVND come from the germline V gene (reference sequence). The CDR3 here is CASSMGQIQETQYF. The DNA of the CDR3 is TGTGCCAGTAGTATGGGACAAATACAAGAGACCCAGTACTTC.

This chain joins TRBV24-1 and TRBJ2-1; D might be TRBD2 (6 bases). V gave up 4 bases and J gave up 3 bases, with 6 bases separating them. Germline loops: CDR1 KGHDR, CDR2 SFDVKD. CDR3 length equals 13 residues. CDR3 protein: CATSETSYNEQFF. The CDR3 DNA sequence: TGTGCCACCAGTGAGACTAGCTACAATGAGCAGTTCTTC.

The rearrangement links TRBV9 to TRBJ1-3, with D perhaps matching TRBD1 (6 bases). V was clipped by 5 bases and J by 2 bases, with 8 bases between them. The CDR3 spans 13 residues. From germline, CDR1 is SGDLS and CDR2 YYNGEE. As DNA, the CDR3 is TGTGCCAGCAGGGGGGCTACTGGAAACACCATATATTTT. Encoded protein: CASRGATGNTIYF.

The chain links TRBV29-1 to TRBJ1-2; 8 nucleotides agree with TRBD1. This CDR3 region has 12 residues. The V and J ends lost 7 bases and 4 bases, in that order; junction bases with no gene match: 5. Germline V lookup: CDR1 SQVTM, CDR2 ANQGSEA. The CDR3 region is CSGATGGYGYTF. CDR3 coding DNA: TGCAGCGGTGCCACAGGGGGCTATGGCTACACCTTC.

The rearrangement links TRBV5-4 to TRBJ1-2; TRBD1 matches 7 bases. The V and J ends lost 2 bases and 0 bases, in that order; junction bases with no gene match: 4. The CDR3 totals 15 residues. Germline-derived CDR1 and CDR2 are SGHNT and YYREEE (reference sequence). The CDR3 DNA reads as TGTGCCAGCAGCTTTCGGGACAGAGCTAACTATGGCTACACCTTC. This encodes CASSFRDRANYGYTF.

The chain employs TRBV11-2 and TRBJ2-1, with D perhaps matching TRBD2 (5 bases). The V end was cut by 4 bases, the J end by 7 bases, with 29 bases between. From germline, CDR1 is SGHAT and CDR2 FQNNGV. CDR3 length: 19 amino acids. CDR3 residues: CASSSPATPGFWGLNEQFF. In DNA, the CDR3 is TGTGCCAGCAGCTCACCCGCAACCCCGGGATTCTGGGGATTAAATGAGCAGTTCTTC.

J is TRBJ1-5 and V is TRBV6-5, with D possibly matching TRBD1 (6 bases). V lost 8 bases and J 1 base, leaving 9 bases between the germline ends. The CDR3 extends over 13 amino acids. From germline, CDR1 is MNHEY and CDR2 SVGAGI. DNA of the CDR3: TGTGCCAGCGGCCAGGGGAGCAATCAGCCCCAGCATTTT. Its translation is CASGQGSNQPQHF.

The chain carries TRBV15 and TRBJ2-2; TRBD2 matches 9 bases. The V and J ends lost 5 bases and 4 bases, in that order; junction bases with no gene match: 11. This CDR3 spans 17 amino acids. Germline CDR1 LNHNV, CDR2 YYDKDF (reference sequence). In nucleotides, the CDR3 is TGTGCCACCAGCCCCGACGGTGCGGGAGGGCTCACCGGGGAGCTGTTTTTT. This codes for CATSPDGAGGLTGELFF. Full variable domain (missing parts from reference TRBV15 and TRBJ2-2): DAMVIQNPRYQVTQFGKPVTLSCSQTLNHNVMYWYQQKSSQAPKLLFHYYDKDFNNEADTPDNFQSRRPNTSFCFLDIRSPGLGDTAMYLCATSPDGAGGLTGELFFGEGSRLTVL.

The genes are TRBV6-6 and TRBJ1-5; D gene uncertain. The V end was cut by 0 bases, the J end by 8 bases, with 8 bases between. Germline CDR1 and CDR2: MNHNY and SVGAGI (reference sequence). The CDR3 length is 13 residues. In DNA, the CDR3 is TGTGCCAGCAGTTACTCCCAAGGAGAGCCCCAGCATTTT. This translates into CASSYSQGEPQHF.

This clone was seen only once. The chain recombines TRBV15 with TRBJ1-6; possibly TRBD1 for D (5 bases). This CDR3 is 15 amino acids long. V was trimmed by 3 bases and J by 3 bases, leaving 9 bases between them. The V gene's germline CDR1 is LNHNV and CDR2 YYDKDF (reference sequence). The CDR3 sequence is CATSRRQYYNSPLHF. Here the CDR3 DNA reads TGTGCCACCAGCAGGAGACAGTACTATAATTCACCCCTCCACTTT.

This clone occurred once. The rearrangement uses TRBV10-3 and TRBJ1-5, with D possibly being TRBD1 (5 bases). The CDR3 covers 17 residues. CDR1 is ENHRY, CDR2 SYGVKD, per germline. V dropped 0 bases and J dropped 1 base, with 13 bases sitting between them. In DNA, the CDR3 is TGTGCCATCAGTGAGTCGGTTGGGGACTTGAGCAATCAGCCCCAGCATTTT. Amino acids: CAISESVGDLSNQPQHF.

J is TRBJ2-3 and V is TRBV5-6, with 7 bases fitting TRBD2. Germline loops: CDR1 SGHDT, CDR2 YYEEEE. V lost 3 bases and J lost 5; bases outside the gene matches: 15. This CDR3 comprises 17 residues. CDR3 DNA sequence: TGTGCCAGCAGCTCTGTAGGGCGGGGGATACGGGGAGATACGCAGTATTTT. As protein: CASSSVGRGIRGDTQYF.

This chain uses TRBV29-1 with TRBJ2-3; D gene unclear. Germline assignment: CDR1 SQVTM and CDR2 ANQGSEA. CDR3 length: 11 amino acids. V gave up 3 bases and J gave up 6 bases, with 7 bases separating them. CDR3 region: CSVDFGDTQYF. In nucleotides, the CDR3 is TGCAGCGTTGACTTCGGGGATACGCAGTATTTT.

This clone appeared a few times. The chain carries TRBV18 and TRBJ2-7; TRBD2 matches at 11 bases. The CDR3 has 17 residues. Germline trimming cut 4 bases from V and 0 bases from J; bases unmatched to any gene: 8. In germline, CDR1 is KGHSH, CDR2 LQKENI. The CDR3 loop is CASSLASGGSSSYEQYF. The CDR3 coding sequence is TGTGCCAGCTCACTGGCTAGCGGGGGGTCTAGCTCCTACGAGCAGTACTTC.

The rearrangement links TRBV7-2 to TRBJ2-7; a weak D match, TRBD1 (5 bases). Germline V gene lookup returns CDR1 SGHTA and CDR2 FQGNSA. The CDR3 is 13 residues long. Trimming pared 1 base from V and 5 bases from J, leaving 9 bases between. CDR3 bases: TGTGCCAGCAGCTTAGACAGGACCCACGAGCAGTACTTC. Protein: CASSLDRTHEQYF.

In DNA form, the CDR3 reads TGTGCCACCAGCAGAGATCTTACTAGCGGCGGGGAGCAGTTCTTC. This translates into CATSRDLTSGGEQFF. V is TRBV15 and J is TRBJ2-1; TRBD2 aligns across 8 bases. Germline V gene lookup returns CDR1 LNHNV and CDR2 YYDKDF (reference sequence). The CDR3 sequence is 15 residues long. Unmatched junction bases numbered 8, after V lost 0 bases and J lost 10 bases.

The CDR3 DNA follows: TGTGCCATCACCCCGGGACAGGCGAGGGCTGAAGCTTTCTTT. It encodes CAITPGQARAEAFF. The chain is built from TRBV10-3 and TRBJ1-1; 8 bases match TRBD1. Trimming removed 7 bases from V and 6 bases from J; junction bases left unmatched: 10. Germline V gives CDR1 ENHRY, CDR2 SYGVKD. CDR3 length equals 14 residues.